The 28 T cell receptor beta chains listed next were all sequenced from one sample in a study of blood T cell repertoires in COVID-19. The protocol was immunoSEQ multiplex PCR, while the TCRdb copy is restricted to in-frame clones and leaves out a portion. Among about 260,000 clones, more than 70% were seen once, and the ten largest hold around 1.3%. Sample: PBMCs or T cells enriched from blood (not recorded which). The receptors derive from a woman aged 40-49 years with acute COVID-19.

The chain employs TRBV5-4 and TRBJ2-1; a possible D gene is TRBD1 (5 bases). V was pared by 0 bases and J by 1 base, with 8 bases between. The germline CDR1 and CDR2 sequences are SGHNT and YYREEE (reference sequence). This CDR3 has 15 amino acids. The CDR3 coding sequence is TGTGCCAGCAGCTTGGGCAGGGTGTCCTACAATGAGCAGTTCTTC. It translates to CASSLGRVSYNEQFF. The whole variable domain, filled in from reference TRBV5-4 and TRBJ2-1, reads ETGVTQSPTHLIKTRGQQVTLRCSSQSGHNTVSWYQQALGQGPQFIFQYYREEENGRGNFPPRFSGLQFPNYSSELNVNALELDDSALYLCASSLGRVSYNEQFFGPGTRLTVL.

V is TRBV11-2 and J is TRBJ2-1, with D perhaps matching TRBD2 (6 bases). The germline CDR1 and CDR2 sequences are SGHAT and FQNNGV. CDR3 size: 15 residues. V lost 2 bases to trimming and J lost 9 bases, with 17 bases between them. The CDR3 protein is CASSLFLARSAEQFF. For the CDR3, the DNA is TGTGCCAGCAGCTTATTCCTAGCGAGGTCTGCTGAGCAGTTCTTC.

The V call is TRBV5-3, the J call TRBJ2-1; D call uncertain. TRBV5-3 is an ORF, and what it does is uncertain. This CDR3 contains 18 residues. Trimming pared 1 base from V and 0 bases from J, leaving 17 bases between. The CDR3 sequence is CARSLSLPGPSSYNEQFF. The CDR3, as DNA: TGTGCCAGAAGCTTGAGTCTCCCGGGTCCCAGCTCCTACAATGAGCAGTTCTTC.

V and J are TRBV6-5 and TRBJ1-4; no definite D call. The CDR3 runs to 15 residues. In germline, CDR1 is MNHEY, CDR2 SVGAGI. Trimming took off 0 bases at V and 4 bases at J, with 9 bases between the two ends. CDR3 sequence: CASSYSVYYNEKLFF. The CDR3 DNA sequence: TGTGCCAGCAGTTACTCGGTCTACTATAATGAAAAACTGTTTTTT.

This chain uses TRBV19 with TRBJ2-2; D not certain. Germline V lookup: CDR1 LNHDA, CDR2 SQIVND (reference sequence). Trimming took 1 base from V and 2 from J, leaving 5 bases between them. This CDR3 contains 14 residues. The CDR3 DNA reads TGTGCCAGTAGTATAGGTCAAAACACCGGGGAGCTGTTTTTT. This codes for CASSIGQNTGELFF.

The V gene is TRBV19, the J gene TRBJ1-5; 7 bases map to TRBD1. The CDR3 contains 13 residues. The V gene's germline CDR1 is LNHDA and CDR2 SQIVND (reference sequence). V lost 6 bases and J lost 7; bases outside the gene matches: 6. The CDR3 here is CASSDRERQPQHF. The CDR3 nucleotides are TGTGCCAGTAGCGACAGGGAGCGCCAGCCCCAGCATTTT.

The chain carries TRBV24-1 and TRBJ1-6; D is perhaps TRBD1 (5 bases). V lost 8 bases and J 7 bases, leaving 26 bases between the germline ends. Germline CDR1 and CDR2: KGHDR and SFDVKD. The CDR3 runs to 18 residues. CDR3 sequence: CATNGDGGTPVINSPLHF. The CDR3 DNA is TGTGCCACCAACGGGGATGGGGGGACTCCTGTGATCAATTCACCCCTCCACTTT.

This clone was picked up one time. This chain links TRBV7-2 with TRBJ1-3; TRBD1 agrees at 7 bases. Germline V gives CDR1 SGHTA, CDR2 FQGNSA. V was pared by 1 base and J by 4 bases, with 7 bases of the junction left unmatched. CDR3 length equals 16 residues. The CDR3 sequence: CASSLGNRGPGNTIYF. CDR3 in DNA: TGTGCCAGCAGCTTAGGGAACAGGGGACCGGGAAACACCATATATTTT.

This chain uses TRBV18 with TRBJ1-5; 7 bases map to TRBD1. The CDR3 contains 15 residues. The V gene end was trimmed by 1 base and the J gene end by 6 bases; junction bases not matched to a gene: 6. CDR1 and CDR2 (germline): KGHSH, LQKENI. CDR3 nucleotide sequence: TGTGCCAGCTCACCACGGGACAGTGAACCTCAGCCCCAGCATTTT. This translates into CASSPRDSEPQPQHF.

This CDR3 is CATRDRERESTDTQYF. The DNA for the CDR3 is TGTGCCACCCGGGATCGGGAGCGGGAAAGCACAGATACGCAGTATTTT. The chain recombines TRBV27 with TRBJ2-3, with 7 bases lining up with TRBD2. CDR1 MNHEY and CDR2 SMNVEV come from the germline V gene (reference sequence). V lost 10 bases to trimming and J lost 0 bases; unmatched junction nucleotides: 13. This CDR3 is 16 amino acids long.

The CDR3 here is CASSEDRDQPQHF. DNA of the CDR3: TGTGCCAGCAGTGAGGACAGGGATCAGCCCCAGCATTTT. The chain uses TRBV2 and TRBJ1-5, with TRBD1 matching 8 bases. V lost 3 bases and J lost 5; bases outside the gene matches: 0. Germline assignment: CDR1 SNHLY and CDR2 FYNNEI. The CDR3 contains 13 residues. Full variable domain (outside the CDR3, taken from reference TRBV2 and TRBJ1-5): EPEVTQTPSHQVTQMGQEVILRCVPISNHLYFYWYRQILGQKVEFLVSFYNNEISEKSEIFDDQFSVERPDGSNFTLKIRSTKLEDSAMYFCASSEDRDQPQHFGDGTRLSIL.

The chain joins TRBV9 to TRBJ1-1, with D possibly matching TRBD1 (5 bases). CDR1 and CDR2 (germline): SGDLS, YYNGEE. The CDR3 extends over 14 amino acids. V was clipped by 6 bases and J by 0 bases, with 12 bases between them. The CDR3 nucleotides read TGTGCCAGCACCAGGGCTACCATGAACACTGAAGCTTTCTTT. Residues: CASTRATMNTEAFF.

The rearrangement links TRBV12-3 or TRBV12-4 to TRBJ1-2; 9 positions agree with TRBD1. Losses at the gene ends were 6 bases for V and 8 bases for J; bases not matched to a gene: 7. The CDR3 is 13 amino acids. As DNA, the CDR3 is TGTGCCAGCAGCAGGGACAGGGTAGGAGGCTACACCTTC. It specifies CASSRDRVGGYTF.

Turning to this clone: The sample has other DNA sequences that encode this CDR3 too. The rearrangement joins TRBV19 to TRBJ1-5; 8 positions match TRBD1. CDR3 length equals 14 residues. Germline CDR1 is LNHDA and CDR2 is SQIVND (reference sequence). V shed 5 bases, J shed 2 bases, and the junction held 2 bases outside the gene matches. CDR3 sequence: CASSGQGGNQPQHF. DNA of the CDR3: TGTGCCAGTAGTGGACAGGGTGGCAATCAGCCCCAGCATTTT.

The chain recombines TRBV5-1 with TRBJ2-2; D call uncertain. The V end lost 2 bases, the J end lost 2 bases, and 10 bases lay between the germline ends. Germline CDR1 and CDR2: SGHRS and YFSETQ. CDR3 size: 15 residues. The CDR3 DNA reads TGCGCCAGCAGCTTCAGTTCTCTCAACACCGGGGAGCTGTTTTTT. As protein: CASSFSSLNTGELFF.

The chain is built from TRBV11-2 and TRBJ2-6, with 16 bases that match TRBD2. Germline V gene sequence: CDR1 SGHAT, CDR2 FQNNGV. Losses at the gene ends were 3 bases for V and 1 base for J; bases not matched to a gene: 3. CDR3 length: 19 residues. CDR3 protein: CASSLGLAGGPSGANVLTF. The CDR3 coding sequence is TGTGCCAGCAGCTTGGGACTAGCGGGAGGGCCGTCTGGGGCCAACGTCCTGACTTTC.

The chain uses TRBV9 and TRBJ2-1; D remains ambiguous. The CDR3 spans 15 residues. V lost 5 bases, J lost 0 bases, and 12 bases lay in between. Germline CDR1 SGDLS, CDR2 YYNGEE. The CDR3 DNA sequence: TGTGCCAGCAGTTCACACTGGAGCTCCTACAATGAGCAGTTCTTC. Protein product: CASSSHWSSYNEQFF.

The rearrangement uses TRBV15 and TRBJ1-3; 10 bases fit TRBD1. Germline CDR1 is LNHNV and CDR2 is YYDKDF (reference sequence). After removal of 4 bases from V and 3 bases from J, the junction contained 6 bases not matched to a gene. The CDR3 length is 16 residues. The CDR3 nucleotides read TGTGCCACCAGCATGGGGACAGGGGCCCGTGGAAACACCATATATTTT. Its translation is CATSMGTGARGNTIYF. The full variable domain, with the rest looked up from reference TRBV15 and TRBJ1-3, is DAMVIQNPRYQVTQFGKPVTLSCSQTLNHNVMYWYQQKSSQAPKLLFHYYDKDFNNEADTPDNFQSRRPNTSFCFLDIRSPGLGDTAMYLCATSMGTGARGNTIYFGEGSWLTVV.

For the CDR3, the DNA is TGTGCCAGCAGCACAGCGGGGGCCTCGGAGACCCAGTACTTC. Translating it yields CASSTAGASETQYF. The J gene is TRBJ2-5, the V gene TRBV7-2; TRBD2 matches at 8 bases. The CDR3 runs 14 residues. Trimming removed 5 bases from V and 5 bases from J; junction bases left unmatched: 7. Germline values: CDR1 SGHTA, CDR2 FQGNSA.

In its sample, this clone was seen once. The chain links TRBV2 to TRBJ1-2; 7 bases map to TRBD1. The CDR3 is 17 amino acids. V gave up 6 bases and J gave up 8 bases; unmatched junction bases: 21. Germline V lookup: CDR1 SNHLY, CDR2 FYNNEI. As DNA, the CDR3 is TGTGCCAGCAGACCCCGCAGTAGGTTGTGGACAGGAGGAGGCTACACCTTC. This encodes CASRPRSRLWTGGGYTF.

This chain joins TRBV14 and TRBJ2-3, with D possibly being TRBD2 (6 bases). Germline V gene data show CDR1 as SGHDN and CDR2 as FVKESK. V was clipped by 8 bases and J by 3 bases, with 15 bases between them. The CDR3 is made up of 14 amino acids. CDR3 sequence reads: CASWRSGFTDTQYF. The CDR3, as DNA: TGTGCCAGCTGGCGTAGCGGATTTACAGATACGCAGTATTTT.

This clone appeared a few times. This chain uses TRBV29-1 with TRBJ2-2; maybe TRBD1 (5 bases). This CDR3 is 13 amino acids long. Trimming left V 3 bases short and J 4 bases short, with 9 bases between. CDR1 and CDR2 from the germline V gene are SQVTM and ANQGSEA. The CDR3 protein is CSVDQGGTGELFF. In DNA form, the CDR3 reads TGCAGCGTTGACCAGGGTGGCACCGGGGAGCTGTTTTTT.

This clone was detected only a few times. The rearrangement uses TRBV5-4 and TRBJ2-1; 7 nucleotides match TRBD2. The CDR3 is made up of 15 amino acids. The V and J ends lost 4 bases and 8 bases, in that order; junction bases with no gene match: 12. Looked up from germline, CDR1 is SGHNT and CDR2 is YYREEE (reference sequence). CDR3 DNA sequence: TGTGCCAGCAGCCAAGGACTAGTCTCTAGGGATGAGCAGTTCTTC. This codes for CASSQGLVSRDEQFF.

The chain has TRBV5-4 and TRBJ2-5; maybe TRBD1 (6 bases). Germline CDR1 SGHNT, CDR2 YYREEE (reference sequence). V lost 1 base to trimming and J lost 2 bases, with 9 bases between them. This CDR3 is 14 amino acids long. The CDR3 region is CASSLYTGQETQYF. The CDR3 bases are TGTGCCAGCAGCTTGTATACAGGGCAAGAGACCCAGTACTTC. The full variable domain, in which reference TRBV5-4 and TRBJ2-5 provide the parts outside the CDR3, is ETGVTQSPTHLIKTRGQQVTLRCSSQSGHNTVSWYQQALGQGPQFIFQYYREEENGRGNFPPRFSGLQFPNYSSELNVNALELDDSALYLCASSLYTGQETQYFGPGTRLLVL.

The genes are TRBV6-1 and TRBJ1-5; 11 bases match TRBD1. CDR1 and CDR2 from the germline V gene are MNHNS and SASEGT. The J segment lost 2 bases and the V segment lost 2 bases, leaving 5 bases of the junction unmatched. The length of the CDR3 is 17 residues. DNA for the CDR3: TGTGCCAGCAGTGAATGGTGGACAGGGGGCGGCAATCAGCCCCAGCATTTT. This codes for CASSEWWTGGGNQPQHF.

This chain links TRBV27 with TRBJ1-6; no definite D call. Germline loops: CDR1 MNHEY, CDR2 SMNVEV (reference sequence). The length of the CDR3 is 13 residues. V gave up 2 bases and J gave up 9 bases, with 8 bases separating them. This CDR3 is CASSLVRGSPLHF. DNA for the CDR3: TGTGCCAGCAGTTTAGTTCGGGGTTCACCCCTCCACTTT.

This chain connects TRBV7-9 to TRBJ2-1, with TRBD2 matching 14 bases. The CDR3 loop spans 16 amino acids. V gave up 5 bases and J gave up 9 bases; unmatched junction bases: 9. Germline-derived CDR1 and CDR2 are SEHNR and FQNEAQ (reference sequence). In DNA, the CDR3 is TGTGCCAGCAGCACCAGACTAGCGGGAGGGCCAGGTGAGCAGTTCTTC. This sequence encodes CASSTRLAGGPGEQFF.

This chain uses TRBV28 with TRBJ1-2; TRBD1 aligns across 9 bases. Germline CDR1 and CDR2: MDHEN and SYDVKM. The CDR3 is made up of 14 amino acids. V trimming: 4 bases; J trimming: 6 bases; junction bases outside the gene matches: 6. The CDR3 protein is CASSSQQGADGYTF. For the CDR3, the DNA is TGTGCCAGCAGTTCCCAACAGGGGGCCGATGGCTACACCTTC.